This entry lists 19 T cell receptor beta chains sequenced from one sample in a study of blood T cell repertoires in COVID-19. The table came from immunoSEQ multiplex PCR; TCRdb's copy has only in-frame clones and leaves some out. Altogether around 28,000 clones are present, about 89% being singletons, with the ten largest covering roughly 2.5%. What was sequenced was peripheral blood. The receptors were gathered from a human donor in a cohort sampled during active COVID-19.

The chain couples TRBV23-1 to TRBJ1-2; 7 bases agree with TRBD1. TRBV23-1 is recorded as an ORF, its role being uncertain. This CDR3 spans 14 amino acids. J lost 5 bases, V lost 0 bases, and 3 bases had no gene match. CDR3 in amino acids: CASSQSSQGYGYTF. CDR3 sequence (DNA): TGCGCCAGCAGTCAATCATCACAGGGGTATGGCTACACCTTC.

This clone was observed a single time. The chain links TRBV18 to TRBJ1-6, with a tentative D call TRBD1 (5 bases). The CDR3 loop spans 15 amino acids. Germline V lookup: CDR1 KGHSH, CDR2 LQKENI. The V and J ends lost 2 bases and 8 bases respectively, with 13 bases between them. CDR3 protein: CASSPKGIGDSPLHF. The CDR3 DNA reads TGTGCCAGCTCACCAAAGGGGATCGGAGATTCACCCCTCCACTTT.

J is TRBJ2-2 and V is TRBV18; 8 nucleotides agree with TRBD1. This CDR3 has 17 residues. Germline V gene data show CDR1 as KGHSH and CDR2 as LQKENI. J lost 0 bases, V lost 2 bases, and 5 bases had no gene match. This CDR3 reads CASSPSAGGANTGELFF. The CDR3 nucleotides are TGTGCCAGCTCACCATCGGCAGGGGGCGCGAACACCGGGGAGCTGTTTTTT.

V usage is TRBV9 and J usage is TRBJ1-2; weak D call: TRBD1 (5 bases). Germline V gene lookup returns CDR1 SGDLS and CDR2 YYNGEE. This CDR3 region has 16 residues. Trimming stripped 5 bases from V and 2 bases from J, with 19 bases between. Written as DNA, the CDR3 is TGTGCCAGCAGGCAAACTCCCTCACAGGCGAACTATGGCTACACCTTC. Amino acids: CASRQTPSQANYGYTF.

Written as DNA, the CDR3 is TGTGCCAGCAGTCGAGCGGGGAACGCCTACAATGAGCAGTTCTTC. This codes for CASSRAGNAYNEQFF. The chain has TRBV6-5 and TRBJ2-1, with 7 nucleotides matching TRBD2. The CDR3 has 15 residues. CDR1 and CDR2 (germline): MNHEY, SVGAGI. Losses at the gene ends were 5 bases for V and 2 bases for J; bases not matched to a gene: 6.

The chain links TRBV28 to TRBJ1-5, with 7 bases fitting TRBD1. The junction had 11 bases not matched to a gene; V was cut back by 4 bases and J by 2 bases. The CDR3 sequence is 17 residues long. Germline lookup yields CDR1 MDHEN and CDR2 SYDVKM. The CDR3 loop is CASSSDRLGFRNQPQHF. The CDR3 region has the DNA TGTGCCAGCAGTTCGGACAGGTTGGGATTTCGCAATCAGCCCCAGCATTTT.

The chain links TRBV18 to TRBJ1-2, with D unclear. There are 14 residues in the CDR3. V lost 3 bases and J 3 bases, leaving 11 bases between the germline ends. CDR1 and CDR2 from the germline V gene are KGHSH and LQKENI. CDR3 residues: CASSPQNSHYGYTF. CDR3 nucleotide sequence: TGTGCCAGCTCACCCCAAAACAGTCACTATGGCTACACCTTC.

V usage is TRBV10-3 and J usage is TRBJ2-1; 11 bases agree with TRBD2. Trimming cost V 6 bases and J 4 bases; bases outside gene matches: 2. In germline, CDR1 is ENHRY, CDR2 SYGVKD. The CDR3 covers 14 residues. The CDR3 region has the DNA TGTGCCATCAGCACTAGCGGGGGATACAATGAGCAGTTCTTC. Its translation: CAISTSGGYNEQFF.

In this sample, this clone turned up once. The CDR3 DNA sequence: TGTGCCAGCTCACCGGAGAACAAGGACGAGCAGTACTTC. Protein: CASSPENKDEQYF. The rearrangement uses TRBV18 and TRBJ2-7, with D unresolved. The CDR3 runs 13 residues. Germline values: CDR1 KGHSH, CDR2 LQKENI. V was cut by 3 bases and J by 5 bases, with 11 bases left in between.

The chain recombines TRBV10-3 with TRBJ1-5; 9 bases are shared with TRBD1. This CDR3 is 14 amino acids long. CDR1 and CDR2 from the germline V gene are ENHRY and SYGVKD. The V gene end was trimmed by 6 bases and the J gene end by 5 bases; junction bases not matched to a gene: 5. The CDR3 reads CAISETGGDQPQHF. In DNA, the CDR3 is TGTGCCATCAGCGAAACAGGGGGCGATCAGCCCCAGCATTTT.

The genes are TRBV13 and TRBJ1-4; 8 bases are a match to TRBD1. The germline gives CDR1 PRHDT, CDR2 FYEKMQ (reference sequence). CDR3 length: 18 residues. V lost 6 bases to trimming and J lost 4 bases; unmatched junction nucleotides: 16. Here the CDR3 reads CASRSGQAGLGVNEKLFF. CDR3 coding DNA: TGTGCCAGCAGGTCGGGACAGGCCGGATTAGGAGTTAATGAAAAACTGTTTTTT.

J is TRBJ2-7 and V is TRBV7-6, with TRBD1 as a possible D gene (6 bases). V was shortened by 2 bases and J by 4 bases, with 12 bases between the two germline ends. The CDR3 contains 14 residues. CDR1 and CDR2 (germline): SGHVS, FNYEAQ. Written as DNA, the CDR3 is TGTGCCAGCAGCTTAAATGGGGGCTGGTACGAGCAGTACTTC. Encoded protein: CASSLNGGWYEQYF.

V and J are TRBV7-9 and TRBJ2-7; the D is unclear. Trimming pared 2 bases from V and 5 bases from J, leaving 19 bases between. Germline V gives CDR1 SEHNR, CDR2 FQNEAQ (reference sequence). This CDR3 spans 16 amino acids. CDR3 nucleotides: TGTGCCAGCAGCTTACTTTTTGGCAGAGGTATGGACGAGCAGTACTTC. Its translation: CASSLLFGRGMDEQYF.

This chain's CDR3 is CASSGWSGGALSGGDTQYF. DNA for the CDR3: TGTGCCAGTAGTGGTTGGTCCGGAGGGGCTCTGTCGGGCGGGGATACGCAGTATTTT. V gene TRBV19 combines with J gene TRBJ2-3; D might be TRBD2 (6 bases). This CDR3 region has 19 residues. In germline, CDR1 is LNHDA, CDR2 SQIVND (reference sequence). V was cut by 5 bases and J by 6 bases, with 30 bases left in between.

The chain uses TRBV29-1 and TRBJ1-2; D is ambiguous. Trimming shortened V by 8 bases and J by 1 base, and 14 bases separated the two germline ends. CDR1 SQVTM and CDR2 ANQGSEA come from the germline V gene. This CDR3 is 13 amino acids long. DNA of the CDR3: TGCAGCTCAGCTGCGGGATATAACTATGGCTACACCTTC. It codes for CSSAAGYNYGYTF.

This chain connects TRBV24-1 to TRBJ2-7, with D possibly being TRBD2 (6 bases). The CDR3 covers 12 residues. In germline, CDR1 is KGHDR, CDR2 SFDVKD. The V gene lost 3 bases and the J gene lost 5 bases, with 7 bases spanning the gap. DNA for the CDR3: TGTGCCACCAGTGATGGAGGGCACGAGCAGTACTTC. Protein: CATSDGGHEQYF.

This chain joins TRBV29-1 and TRBJ2-3; 7 bases are shared with TRBD2. The CDR3 has 15 amino acids. Trimming removed 6 bases from V and 1 base from J; junction bases left unmatched: 10. The V gene's germline CDR1 is SQVTM and CDR2 ANQGSEA. CDR3 sequence reads: CSVGNMAGGTDTQYF. The CDR3 region has the DNA TGCAGCGTCGGAAATATGGCGGGGGGCACAGATACGCAGTATTTT.

J is TRBJ2-2 and V is TRBV7-2; TRBD2 matches at 7 bases. The CDR3 runs 16 residues. Germline trimming cut 0 bases from V and 8 bases from J; bases unmatched to any gene: 9. Germline V gives CDR1 SGHTA, CDR2 FQGNSA. The CDR3 here is CASSLATSVGSGELFF. For the CDR3, the DNA is TGTGCCAGCAGCTTAGCCACTAGCGTGGGATCTGGGGAGCTGTTTTTT.

In this sample, this clone turned up once. The chain carries TRBV4-3 and TRBJ1-3, with D hard to call. Trimming took off 0 bases at V and 4 bases at J, with 7 bases between the two ends. Germline lookup yields CDR1 LGHNA and CDR2 YSLEER. This CDR3 is built from 14 residues. The CDR3 loop is CASSQDAGGNTIYF. CDR3 sequence (DNA): TGCGCCAGCAGCCAAGATGCAGGAGGAAACACCATATATTTT.